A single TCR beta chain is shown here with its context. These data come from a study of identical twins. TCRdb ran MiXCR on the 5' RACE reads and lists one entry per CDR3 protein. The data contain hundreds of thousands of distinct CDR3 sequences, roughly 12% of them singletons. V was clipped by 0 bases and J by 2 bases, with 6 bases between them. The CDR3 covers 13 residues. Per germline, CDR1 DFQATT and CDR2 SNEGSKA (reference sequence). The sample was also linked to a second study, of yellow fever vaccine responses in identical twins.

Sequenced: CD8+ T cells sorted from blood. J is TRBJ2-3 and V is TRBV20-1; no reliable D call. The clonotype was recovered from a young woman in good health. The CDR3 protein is CSARDTNTDTQYF. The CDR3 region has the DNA TGCAGTGCTAGAGATACTAACACAGATACGCAGTATTTT.